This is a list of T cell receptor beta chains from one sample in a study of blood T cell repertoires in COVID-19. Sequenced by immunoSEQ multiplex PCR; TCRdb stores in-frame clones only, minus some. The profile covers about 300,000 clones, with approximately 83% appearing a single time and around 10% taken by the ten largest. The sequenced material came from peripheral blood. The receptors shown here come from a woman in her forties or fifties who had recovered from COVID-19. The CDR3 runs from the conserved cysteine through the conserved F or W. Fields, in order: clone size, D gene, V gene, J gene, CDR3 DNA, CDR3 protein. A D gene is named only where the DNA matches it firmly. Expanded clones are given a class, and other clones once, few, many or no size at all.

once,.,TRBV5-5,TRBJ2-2,TGTGCCAGCAGCTTGGACAGGGTGGCCACCGGGGAGCTGTTTTTT,CASSLDRVATGELFF
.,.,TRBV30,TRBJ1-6,TGTGCCTGGTCCCCGGGTTCACCCCTCCACTTT,CAWSPGSPLHF
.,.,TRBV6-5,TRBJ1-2,TGTGCCAGCAGGTGGGGGACATCAGCTAACTATGGCTACACCTTC,CASRWGTSANYGYTF
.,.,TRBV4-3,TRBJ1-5,TGCGCCAGCAGCCCCACTCGGGGAGGCAATCAGCCCCAGCATTTT,CASSPTRGGNQPQHF
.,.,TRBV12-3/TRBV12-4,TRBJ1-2,TGTGCCAGCAGTTTTAGGGGAGGATATGGCTACACCTTC,CASSFRGGYGYTF
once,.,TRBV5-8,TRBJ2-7,TGTGCCAGCAGTCACCCACCTTGGGCAGGGGCCCACGAGCAGTACTTC,CASSHPPWAGAHEQYF
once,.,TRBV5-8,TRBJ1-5,TGTGCCAGCAGCTTGTGGGGGGGAGATCAGCCCCAGCATTTT,CASSLWGGDQPQHF
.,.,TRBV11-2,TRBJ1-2,TGTGCCAGCAGCCCCTCAGCGAACTATGGCTACACCTTC,CASSPSANYGYTF
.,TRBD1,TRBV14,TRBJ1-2,TGTGCCAGCAGCAAACAGGGGGCCACGATCTATGGCTACACCTTC,CASSKQGATIYGYTF
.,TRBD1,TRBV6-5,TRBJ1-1,TGTGCCAGCAGGGCGGGGACAGCGAACACTGAAGCTTTCTTT,CASRAGTANTEAFF
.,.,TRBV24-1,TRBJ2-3,TGTGCCACCAGTGACGGAAAAGGAGACAGAAGCACAGATACGCAGTATTTT,CATSDGKGDRSTDTQYF
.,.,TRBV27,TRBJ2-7,TGTGCCACCGGAAAGGGGCAGGACTACGAGCAGTACTTC,CATGKGQDYEQYF
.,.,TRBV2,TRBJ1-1,TGTGCCAGCAGTGTCAACAGGCTCGGGACTGAAGCTTTCTTT,CASSVNRLGTEAFF
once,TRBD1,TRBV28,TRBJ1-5,TGTGCCAGCAGTGGCCCGGGACAGGGCTTTCAGCCCCAGCATTTT,CASSGPGQGFQPQHF
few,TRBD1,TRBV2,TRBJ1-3,TGTGCCAGCGGCCCGGGACAGGGAGAAAACACCATATATTTT,CASGPGQGENTIYF
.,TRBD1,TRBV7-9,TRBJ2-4,TGTGCCAGCAGCTTAGCTCCGACAGGGGCCAAAAACATTCAGTACTTC,CASSLAPTGAKNIQYF
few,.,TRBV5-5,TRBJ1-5,TGTGCCAGCCAGGGACAATTAAATCAGCCCCAGCATTTT,CASQGQLNQPQHF
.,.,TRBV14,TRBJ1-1,TGTGCCAGCAGACAAGCAAGGTCCTCGGGCACTGAAGCTTTCTTT,CASRQARSSGTEAFF
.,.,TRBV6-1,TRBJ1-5,TGTGCCAGCAGTGAAGGGGCAGGGGTAGGCAATCAGCCCCAGCATTTT,CASSEGAGVGNQPQHF
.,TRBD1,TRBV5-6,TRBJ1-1,TGTGCCAGCAGCTTGGGGGACAGGGTGAACACTGAAGCTTTCTTT,CASSLGDRVNTEAFF
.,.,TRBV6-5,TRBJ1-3,TGTGCCAGCTGCCGGGGAATCACTGGAAACACCATATATTTT,CASCRGITGNTIYF
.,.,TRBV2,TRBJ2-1,TGTGCCAGCAGGACGCTAGAACTAGGAAATGAGCAGTTCTTC,CASRTLELGNEQFF
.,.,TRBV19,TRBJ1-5,TGTGCCAGTAGTTCAGGGGTGGGCCAGCCCCAGCATTTT,CASSSGVGQPQHF
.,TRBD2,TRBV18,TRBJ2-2,TGTGCCAGCTCACCACAGGCGGGAGTCAACACCGGGGAGCTGTTTTTT,CASSPQAGVNTGELFF
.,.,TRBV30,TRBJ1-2,TGTGCCTGGAACCAACAGGACAGTTGGAATGGCTACACCTTC,CAWNQQDSWNGYTF
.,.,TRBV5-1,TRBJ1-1,TGCGCCAGCAGCCCACAGGCTTCGAACACTGAAGCTTTCTTT,CASSPQASNTEAFF
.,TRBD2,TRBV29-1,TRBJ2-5,TGCAGCGTTGAAGCCCCGGGCCTAGCGGGGCCCCAAGAGACCCAGTACTTC,CSVEAPGLAGPQETQYF
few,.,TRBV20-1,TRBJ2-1,TGCAGTGCTAGTCGTGAGAGCTCCTACAATGAGCAGTTCTTC,CSASRESSYNEQFF
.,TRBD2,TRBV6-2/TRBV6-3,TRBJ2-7,TGTGCCAGCAGTTACTCAGCTAGCGGTGTCTACGAGCAGTACTTC,CASSYSASGVYEQYF
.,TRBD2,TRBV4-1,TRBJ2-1,TGCGCCAGCAGCCAACCCGGGACTAGCGGGGGGGATGAGCAGTTCTTC,CASSQPGTSGGDEQFF
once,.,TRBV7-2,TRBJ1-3,TGTGCCAGCAGCTTAGGCAGGGTGAACACCATATATTTT,CASSLGRVNTIYF
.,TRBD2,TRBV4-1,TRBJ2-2,TGCGCCAGCAGCTCCGGGACTAGGTACGGGGAGCTGTTTTTT,CASSSGTRYGELFF
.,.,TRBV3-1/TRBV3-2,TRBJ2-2,TGTGCCAGCAGCCAAGCACAGGATAACACCGGGGAGCTGTTTTTT,CASSQAQDNTGELFF
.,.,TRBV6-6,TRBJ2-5,TGTGCCAGCAGTTACTCTCCCGGGATAGAGACCCAGTACTTC,CASSYSPGIETQYF
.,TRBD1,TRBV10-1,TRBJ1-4,TGCGCCAGGGGGGGACAGATTGCAACTAATGAAAAACTGTTTTTT,CARGGQIATNEKLFF
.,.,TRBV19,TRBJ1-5,TGTGCCAGTAGTAGGGCAGTTACTCGGCCCCAGCATTTT,CASSRAVTRPQHF
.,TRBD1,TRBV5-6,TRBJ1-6,TGTGCCAGCAGCGGGGACAGGGGTACACCCCTCCACTTT,CASSGDRGTPLHF
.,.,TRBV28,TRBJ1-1,TGTGCCAGCAGTTACCCTCCGCGGGGGGTTAACACTGAAGCTTTCTTT,CASSYPPRGVNTEAFF
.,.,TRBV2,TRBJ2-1,TGTGCCAGCAGGCTCACCCGGTCCGGAGGAGTGGAGTTCTTC,CASRLTRSGGVEFF
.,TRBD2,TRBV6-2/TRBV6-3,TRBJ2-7,TGTGCCAGCAGCACTAGCGGGGGGTCCTCCTACGAGCAGTACTTC,CASSTSGGSSYEQYF
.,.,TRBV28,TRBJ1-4,TGTGCCAGCAGTCCCCCGGGGGTGACTAATGAAAAACTGTTTTTT,CASSPPGVTNEKLFF